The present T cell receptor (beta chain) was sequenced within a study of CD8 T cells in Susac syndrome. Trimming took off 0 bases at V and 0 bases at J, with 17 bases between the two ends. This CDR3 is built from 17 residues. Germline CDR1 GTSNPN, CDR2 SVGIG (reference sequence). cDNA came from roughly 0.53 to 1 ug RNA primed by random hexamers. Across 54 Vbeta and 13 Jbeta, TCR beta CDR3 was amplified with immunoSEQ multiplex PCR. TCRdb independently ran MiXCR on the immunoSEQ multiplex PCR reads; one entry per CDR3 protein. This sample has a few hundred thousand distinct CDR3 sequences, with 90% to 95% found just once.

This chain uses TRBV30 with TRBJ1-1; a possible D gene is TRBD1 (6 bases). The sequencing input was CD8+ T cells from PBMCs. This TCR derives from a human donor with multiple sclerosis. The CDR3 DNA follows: TGTGCCTGGAGTGTACCCGTATGGGGGGGCATGAACACTGAAGCTTTCTTT. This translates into CAWSVPVWGGMNTEAFF.